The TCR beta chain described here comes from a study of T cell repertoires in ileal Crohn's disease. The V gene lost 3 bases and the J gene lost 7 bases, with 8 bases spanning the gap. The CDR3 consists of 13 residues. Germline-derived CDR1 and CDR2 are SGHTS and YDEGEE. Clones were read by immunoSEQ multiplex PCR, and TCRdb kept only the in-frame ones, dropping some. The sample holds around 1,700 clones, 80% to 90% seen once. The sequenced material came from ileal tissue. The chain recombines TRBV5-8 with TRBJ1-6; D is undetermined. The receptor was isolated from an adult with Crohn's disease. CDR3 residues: CASSSEVNSPLHF. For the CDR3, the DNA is TGTGCCAGCAGCTCCGAGGTCAATTCACCCCTCCACTTT.